This is a list of T cell receptor beta chains from one sample in a study of T cell responses to AZD1222 COVID-19 vaccine. Data came from immunoSEQ multiplex PCR; TCRdb stores just in-frame clones and leaves some out. This sample has about 150,000 clones, with less than 90% found just once. The source material was peripheral blood, sampled on day 0 of AZD1222 vaccination. All receptors derive from an adult in good health. Each CDR3 is given with its conserved first and last residue. A D gene is named only where the DNA matches it firmly. Clone size appears in some rows only: once, few, many, or a class for an expanded clone.

v_gene,j_gene,abundance,d_gene,CDR3aa,CDR3nt
TRBV3-1/TRBV3-2,TRBJ2-5,.,TRBD2,CASSQEGGKETQYF,TGTGCCAGCAGCCAAGAGGGGGGGAAAGAGACCCAGTACTTC
TRBV5-1,TRBJ2-3,.,.,CASTSSTGTDTQYF,TGCGCCAGCACCTCATCGACGGGTACAGATACGCAGTATTTT
TRBV5-1,TRBJ2-3,.,.,CASSLAATGTDTQYF,TGCGCCAGCAGCTTGGCGGCCACGGGCACAGATACGCAGTATTTT
TRBV4-3,TRBJ1-2,.,.,CASSQDKVGYGYTF,TGCGCCAGCAGCCAAGATAAGGTGGGCTATGGCTACACCTTC
TRBV5-1,TRBJ1-2,.,.,CASSPRENYGYTF,TGCGCCAGCAGCCCCAGGGAAAACTATGGCTACACCTTC
TRBV6-5,TRBJ1-2,.,.,CASSQGLNYGYTF,TGTGCCAGCAGCCAGGGACTTAACTATGGCTACACCTTC
TRBV5-6,TRBJ1-2,once,TRBD1,CASSRDRGLGYTF,TGTGCCAGCAGCCGGGACAGGGGCCTCGGCTACACCTTC
TRBV7-2,TRBJ1-3,.,.,CASSEGLRNTIYF,TGTGCCAGCAGCGAGGGACTCAGAAACACCATATATTTT
TRBV7-2,TRBJ2-1,.,TRBD2,CASRIGGAGYNEQFF,TGTGCCAGCAGGATCGGGGGGGCCGGGTACAATGAGCAGTTCTTC
TRBV10-3,TRBJ1-6,.,.,CATRAGLGRDSPLHF,TGTGCCACGCGAGCCGGACTTGGAAGGGATTCACCCCTCCACTTT
TRBV3-1/TRBV3-2,TRBJ2-7,.,TRBD2,CASSPTMGTSSYEQYF,TGTGCCAGCAGCCCCACGATGGGGACTAGCTCCTACGAGCAGTACTTC
TRBV28,TRBJ1-5,.,.,CASSPQIVGYDQPQHF,TGTGCCAGCAGTCCTCAGATTGTAGGGTATGACCAGCCCCAGCATTTT
TRBV3-1/TRBV3-2,TRBJ1-2,.,.,CASSQVKGVYGYTF,TGTGCCAGCAGCCAAGTCAAAGGCGTCTATGGCTACACCTTC
TRBV13,TRBJ2-5,once,TRBD1,CASSLVGLEGTGETQYF,TGTGCCAGCAGCTTAGTAGGGCTGGAGGGGACAGGTGAGACCCAGTACTTC
TRBV6-1,TRBJ1-5,.,.,CASSEEQHQPQHF,TGTGCCAGCAGTGAAGAGCAGCATCAGCCCCAGCATTTT
TRBV5-6,TRBJ2-5,.,TRBD2,CASSLGTSGNEETQYF,TGTGCCAGCAGCTTGGGGACTAGCGGGAACGAAGAGACCCAGTACTTC
TRBV14,TRBJ2-5,.,TRBD2,CASSQFSGGASFGETQYF,TGTGCCAGCAGCCAATTTAGCGGGGGGGCGTCTTTTGGAGAGACCCAGTACTTC
TRBV19,TRBJ1-5,.,TRBD1,CASSRTGGFQPQHF,TGTGCCAGTAGTAGGACAGGGGGCTTTCAGCCCCAGCATTTT
TRBV20-1,TRBJ2-1,.,.,CSAGESNEQFF,TGCAGTGCTGGGGAAAGCAATGAGCAGTTCTTC
TRBV7-3,TRBJ2-5,.,.,CASSADPHGGETQYF,TGTGCCAGCAGCGCCGACCCCCACGGAGGGGAGACCCAGTACTTC
TRBV6-5,TRBJ1-6,.,.,CASSSVVGSNSPLHF,TGTGCCAGCAGTTCAGTCGTCGGATCGAATTCACCCCTCCACTTT
TRBV18,TRBJ1-3,.,.,CASSPQVPSGNTIYF,TGTGCCAGCTCACCTCAAGTCCCCTCTGGAAACACCATATATTTT
TRBV27,TRBJ1-5,.,.,CASSTANQPQHF,TGTGCCAGCAGTACAGCGAATCAGCCCCAGCATTTT
TRBV5-4,TRBJ2-2,.,.,CASSSLGETGELFF,TGTGCCAGCAGCTCCCTAGGGGAGACCGGGGAGCTGTTTTTT
TRBV6-4,TRBJ1-1,.,.,CASREDSLNTEAFF,TGTGCCAGCAGAGAAGACAGTTTGAACACTGAAGCTTTCTTT
TRBV6-5,TRBJ2-1,.,.,CASSPQGGEQFF,TGTGCCAGCAGTCCTCAAGGGGGAGAGCAGTTCTTC
TRBV3-1/TRBV3-2,TRBJ1-3,.,.,CASSQEVVSGNTIYF,TGTGCCAGCAGCCAAGAGGTCGTCTCTGGAAACACCATATATTTT
TRBV4-1,TRBJ2-1,.,TRBD2,CASSQISGVNNEQFF,TGCGCCAGCAGCCAAATTAGCGGGGTCAACAATGAGCAGTTCTTC
TRBV7-9,TRBJ2-3,.,.,CASSLGGGGATDTQYF,TGTGCCAGCAGCTTAGGGGGCGGGGGCGCCACAGATACGCAGTATTTT
TRBV19,TRBJ2-7,.,.,CASSIKWPGRNEQYF,TGTGCCAGTAGTATAAAGTGGCCAGGGCGGAACGAGCAGTACTTC
TRBV20-1,TRBJ1-4,.,.,CSASGAETTNEKLFF,TGCAGTGCTAGTGGGGCCGAGACAACTAATGAAAAACTGTTTTTT
TRBV7-8,TRBJ1-1,once,.,CASSLITTINTEAFF,TGTGCCAGCAGCTTAATTACAACTATAAACACTGAAGCTTTCTTT
TRBV9,TRBJ2-1,.,TRBD2,CASSVGVGLTSDEQFF,TGTGCCAGCAGCGTAGGGGTGGGACTAACTAGCGATGAGCAGTTCTTC
TRBV5-4,TRBJ2-3,.,TRBD2,CASSPSGGATDTQYF,TGTGCCAGCAGCCCTAGCGGGGGGGCCACAGATACGCAGTATTTT